These T cell receptor beta chains were read from a single sample in a study of shared clonotypes between healthy human individuals. The method was immunoSEQ multiplex PCR; TCRdb's version includes in-frame clones alone and lacks a portion of them. The sample lists 2 million to 2.5 million clones; 93% were seen once. Sequencing was done on a sample of naive CD8+ T cells from PBMCs. The receptors stem from a man aged 18 to 30 in good health. Some clones in this sample may be carry-over from other donors' samples. CDR3s include the opening cysteine and the closing phenylalanine or tryptophan. A D gene is named only where the DNA matches it firmly. A row's size may be missing; if present it is once, few, many or a size class.

d_call: .; j_call: TRBJ2-7; clone_size: .; v_call: TRBV7-9; cdr3_nt: TGTGCCAGCAGCGGGGACGCCCGGGAGCAGTACTTC; cdr3_aa: CASSGDAREQYF
d_call: TRBD2; j_call: TRBJ2-2; clone_size: once; v_call: TRBV4-1; cdr3_nt: TGCGCCAGCAGCCTCATCTTGGCGGGGGGGACCGGGGAGCTGTTTTTT; cdr3_aa: CASSLILAGGTGELFF
d_call: TRBD2; j_call: TRBJ2-3; clone_size: .; v_call: TRBV27; cdr3_nt: TGTGCCAGCAGTCTAATCCCTAGCGGGAGCTTTATAGGCACAGATACGCAGTATTTT; cdr3_aa: CASSLIPSGSFIGTDTQYF
d_call: TRBD1; j_call: TRBJ1-1; clone_size: .; v_call: TRBV5-1; cdr3_nt: TGCGCCAGCAGCTTCCCATCGGACAGGTTGAACACTGAAGCTTTCTTT; cdr3_aa: CASSFPSDRLNTEAFF
d_call: .; j_call: TRBJ1-2; clone_size: .; v_call: TRBV29-1; cdr3_nt: TGCAGCGTTCCAACTGGGGTAGGGGTTAACTATGGCTACACCTTC; cdr3_aa: CSVPTGVGVNYGYTF
d_call: TRBD2; j_call: TRBJ2-1; clone_size: .; v_call: TRBV19; cdr3_nt: TGTGCCAGTAGTATTACGGCTAGCGGTACAAATGAGCAGTTCTTC; cdr3_aa: CASSITASGTNEQFF
d_call: TRBD1; j_call: TRBJ2-7; clone_size: .; v_call: TRBV19; cdr3_nt: TGTGCCAGTAGTAGGGGACAGGGATCCTCCTACGAGCAGTACTTC; cdr3_aa: CASSRGQGSSYEQYF
d_call: TRBD2; j_call: TRBJ2-1; clone_size: .; v_call: TRBV2; cdr3_nt: TGTGCCAGCAGACTAGCGGGAGAGAACAATGAGCAGTTCTTC; cdr3_aa: CASRLAGENNEQFF
d_call: .; j_call: TRBJ2-3; clone_size: .; v_call: TRBV28; cdr3_nt: TGTGCCAGCAGTTTATTTGCGAGACAGACAGATACGCAGTATTTT; cdr3_aa: CASSLFARQTDTQYF
d_call: TRBD2; j_call: TRBJ2-3; clone_size: .; v_call: TRBV7-8; cdr3_nt: TGTGCCAGCAGCTTCGGACTAGCGGGCACAGATACGCAGTATTTT; cdr3_aa: CASSFGLAGTDTQYF
d_call: TRBD2; j_call: TRBJ2-1; clone_size: .; v_call: TRBV6-1; cdr3_nt: TGTGCCAGCAGGTTCCGCGGGAGTAGCCACAATGAGCAGTTCTTC; cdr3_aa: CASRFRGSSHNEQFF
d_call: .; j_call: TRBJ1-1; clone_size: .; v_call: TRBV4-1; cdr3_nt: TGCGCCAGCAGCCAAGAGGAGAGTAGACGGGAGAACACTGAAGCTTTCTTT; cdr3_aa: CASSQEESRRENTEAFF
d_call: .; j_call: TRBJ2-7; clone_size: .; v_call: TRBV29-1; cdr3_nt: TGCAGCGCTGCCGCCCCTTACGAGCAGTACTTC; cdr3_aa: CSAAAPYEQYF
d_call: .; j_call: TRBJ1-5; clone_size: .; v_call: TRBV19; cdr3_nt: TGTGCCAGTAGTATCCTCGGGACATCTAATCAGCCCCAGCATTTT; cdr3_aa: CASSILGTSNQPQHF
d_call: .; j_call: TRBJ2-7; clone_size: .; v_call: TRBV4-2; cdr3_nt: TGTGCCAGCAGCCACACCAAAGCTAGGTTTACATACGAGCAGTACTTC; cdr3_aa: CASSHTKARFTYEQYF
d_call: .; j_call: TRBJ2-1; clone_size: .; v_call: TRBV4-1; cdr3_nt: TGCGCCAGCAGCCAAGGATCCAATGAGCAGTTCTTC; cdr3_aa: CASSQGSNEQFF
d_call: .; j_call: TRBJ2-3; clone_size: .; v_call: TRBV27; cdr3_nt: TGTGCCAGCAGTTGGGTGGGTAGCACAGATACGCAGTATTTT; cdr3_aa: CASSWVGSTDTQYF
d_call: TRBD1; j_call: TRBJ2-2; clone_size: .; v_call: TRBV10-1; cdr3_nt: TGCGCCAGCAGGGGGGAAGGGGGCAGTGCCGGGGAGCTGTTTTTT; cdr3_aa: CASRGEGGSAGELFF
d_call: TRBD2; j_call: TRBJ2-7; clone_size: .; v_call: TRBV30; cdr3_nt: TGTGCCGCGAAGCGGGGGTGGAACGAGCAGTACTTC; cdr3_aa: CAAKRGWNEQYF
d_call: .; j_call: TRBJ1-1; clone_size: few; v_call: TRBV27; cdr3_nt: TGTGCCAGCAGTCCCCTTGGCCCGAACACTGAAGCTTTCTTT; cdr3_aa: CASSPLGPNTEAFF
d_call: TRBD1; j_call: TRBJ2-7; clone_size: .; v_call: TRBV13; cdr3_nt: TGTGCCAGCAGCTCCGGGACAGGGTGGGCCTACGAGCAGTACTTC; cdr3_aa: CASSSGTGWAYEQYF
d_call: TRBD1; j_call: TRBJ1-2; clone_size: .; v_call: TRBV6-6; cdr3_nt: TGTGCCAGCAGTTACACCAGGACAGGGGCGGATGGCTACACCTTC; cdr3_aa: CASSYTRTGADGYTF
d_call: .; j_call: TRBJ2-7; clone_size: .; v_call: TRBV9; cdr3_nt: TGTGCCAGCAGCGTAGCAGAGGGGGGGGCCCACGAGCAGTACTTC; cdr3_aa: CASSVAEGGAHEQYF
d_call: TRBD1; j_call: TRBJ1-2; clone_size: .; v_call: TRBV28; cdr3_nt: TGTGCCAGCAGGACATCAATAAGACAGGGGGACTATGGCTACACCTTC; cdr3_aa: CASRTSIRQGDYGYTF
d_call: .; j_call: TRBJ1-1; clone_size: .; v_call: TRBV7-9; cdr3_nt: TGTGCCAGCAGCTCACCCGATTCACCCGCCGCTTTCTTT; cdr3_aa: CASSSPDSPAAFF
d_call: .; j_call: TRBJ2-1; clone_size: .; v_call: TRBV4-2; cdr3_nt: TGTGCCAGCAGCCAAGAACGAGGCCTACCCAATGAGCAGTTCTTC; cdr3_aa: CASSQERGLPNEQFF